The 2 T cell receptor beta chains in this list originate from one sample, sequenced in a study of blood T cell repertoires in COVID-19. Some clones are missing from TCRdb's copy, which holds only in-frame ones; the method was immunoSEQ multiplex PCR. The repertoire consists of 68,000 or so clones, with just over 85% occurring once and the leading ten covering approximately 8.4%. Specimen: peripheral blood. These receptor sequences come from a man between 25 and 39 years old with acute or convalescent COVID-19.

This clone appeared a few times. The rearrangement joins TRBV5-6 to TRBJ2-5; D gene uncertain. Germline CDR1 is SGHDT and CDR2 is YYEEEE. Trimming took 3 bases from V and 4 from J, leaving 7 bases between them. The CDR3 totals 12 residues. The CDR3 reads CASSYSVETQYF. CDR3 DNA sequence: TGTGCCAGCAGCTACTCCGTAGAGACCCAGTACTTC.

The chain recombines TRBV4-3 with TRBJ2-1; D perhaps matches TRBD1 (6 bases). Germline V gene data show CDR1 as LGHNA and CDR2 as YSLEER. This CDR3 has 14 residues. V was clipped by 4 bases and J by 4 bases, with 11 bases between them. The CDR3 sequence is CASSPGDRYNEQFF. DNA for the CDR3: TGCGCCAGCAGCCCAGGAGACAGGTACAATGAGCAGTTCTTC.